This TCR beta chain originates from a study of blood T cell repertoires in COVID-19. Looking at the study overall: Spain, Italy and the United States supplied samples that represented acute and convalescent COVID-19. Sources were T cells, B-cell-depleted T cells, or PBMCs; the material itself was cDNA or gDNA.

The length of the CDR3 is 13 residues. Germline-derived CDR1 and CDR2 are SGHDN and FVKESK. Between the trimmed V and J ends, which lost 4 bases and 0 bases, there was a span of 6 bases. In the original workflow: From reference gene primer amplification, estimates of nucleated cell counts were derived. Repertoires were generated with immunoSEQ multiplex PCR, while TCRdb's copy carries only in-frame clones and drops some. That table supplies the V and J calls and clone size; D and trimming were determined from the DNA. The sample holds fewer than 300,000 clones, 85% to 90% seen once. This clonotype was sampled from a human donor in a cohort sampled during active COVID-19. Sequencing was done on a sample of peripheral blood. The V call is TRBV14, the J call TRBJ1-1; D is uncertain. The CDR3: CASSPSMNTEAFF. CDR3 DNA sequence: TGTGCCAGCAGCCCTAGTATGAACACTGAAGCTTTCTTT.